This T cell receptor beta chain was documented in a study of breast tumors, draining lymph nodes, adjacent tissues. Whole-study results and caveats: Most tumor T cells seemingly derive from lymph node, then expand in tumor. Luminal-like breast cancer showed significantly greater tumor-nontumor repertoire similarity than basal-like breast cancer did.

About this clonotype: Its matching antigen is unknown.

Germline-derived CDR1 and CDR2 are SGHTA and FQGNSA. V shed 2 bases, J shed 3 bases, and the junction held 2 bases outside the gene matches. The CDR3 consists of 15 residues. TCRdb recomputed calls from the multiplex PCR reads with MiXCR, one row per CDR3 protein. The sample contains around 13,000 distinct CDR3 sequences, less than 85% of which appear only once. This chain joins TRBV7-2 and TRBJ2-3; 10 bases map to TRBD2. This clonotype originated in a female donor with breast cancer. Some clones in this sample may be carry-over from other donors' samples. The sequenced sample was tumor-adjacent breast tissue. CDR3: CASSLPSGSTDTQYF. The CDR3 bases are TGTGCCAGCAGCTTACCTAGCGGGAGTACAGATACGCAGTATTTT.